This passage covers 9 T cell receptor beta chains from one sample sequenced in a study of blood T cell repertoires in COVID-19 (dated by TCRdb to about 2020). Library preparation employed the immunoSEQ multiplex PCR assay. TCRdb's version of the immuneACCESS table is confined to in-frame rearrangements and falls short of the full clone set. An unresolved V gene accounts for under half of the shortfall where checked; the remainder is of unknown origin. The sample table shows around 270,000 clones, and roughly 86% are seen once. Of the sample, about 5% is held by the ten largest clones. Sequencing input: peripheral blood. The origin of the receptors is a woman aged 55-75 years with COVID-19, enrolled during active disease.

This chain links TRBV6-2 or TRBV6-3 with TRBJ1-2; D gene ambiguous. V dropped 5 bases and J dropped 4 bases, with 5 bases sitting between them. There are 11 residues in the CDR3. Germline CDR1 is MNHEY and CDR2 is SVGEGT. CDR3 residues: CASSGLYGYTF. The CDR3 bases are TGTGCCAGCAGTGGCCTCTATGGCTACACCTTC.

The chain couples TRBV7-2 to TRBJ1-6, with 8 bases lining up with TRBD1. J gave up 6 bases and V 6 bases, and 10 bases lay outside the gene matches. Germline CDR1 and CDR2: SGHTA and FQGNSA. The CDR3 loop spans 16 amino acids. CDR3 nucleotide sequence: TGTGCCAGCAGTCACGGACAGGGTACGGTTAATTCACCCCTCCACTTT. Translation gives CASSHGQGTVNSPLHF.

V usage is TRBV11-2 and J usage is TRBJ2-4; D perhaps matches TRBD2 (6 bases). The CDR3 extends over 15 amino acids. V was clipped by 5 bases and J by 0 bases, with 11 bases between them. Per germline, CDR1 SGHAT and CDR2 FQNNGV. The CDR3 spells CASSPRLVAKNIQYF. In DNA, the CDR3 is TGTGCCAGCAGCCCAAGACTAGTAGCCAAAAACATTCAGTACTTC.

The chain's CDR3 is CASGLVPGDTQYF. In DNA form, the CDR3 reads TGTGCTAGTGGTTTGGTACCCGGGGATACGCAGTATTTT. The chain has TRBV12-5 and TRBJ2-3, with D uncertain. The CDR3 runs to 13 residues. Trimming took 0 bases from V and 6 from J, leaving 7 bases between them. CDR1 LGHNT and CDR2 FRNRAP come from the germline V gene.

This clone came up a few times. This sequence joins TRBV4-1 and TRBJ1-1; 9 bases map to TRBD1. V shed 4 bases and J 3 bases; nucleotides not matched to a gene: 15. CDR3 length: 18 residues. The V gene's germline CDR1 is MGHRA and CDR2 YSYEKL. The DNA of the CDR3 is TGCGCCAGCAGCCGCACCCACGACCGGGACAGGGCCGACACTGAAGCTTTCTTT. As protein: CASSRTHDRDRADTEAFF.

The chain joins TRBV5-6 to TRBJ2-1; TRBD2 matches at 12 bases. With 0 bases clipped from V and 10 bases from J, the junction kept 5 bases outside the gene matches. The CDR3 contains 15 residues. Germline-derived CDR1 and CDR2 are SGHDT and YYEEEE. The CDR3 protein is CASSLASGRAIEQFF. In nucleotides, the CDR3 is TGTGCCAGCAGCTTGGCTAGCGGGAGGGCTATCGAGCAGTTCTTC.

This clone appeared a few times. This chain joins TRBV18 and TRBJ1-5, with 10 bases lining up with TRBD1. The CDR3 totals 16 residues. J was trimmed by 4 bases and V by 3 bases; bases with no gene match: 6. Germline V gene data show CDR1 as KGHSH and CDR2 as LQKENI. CDR3 amino acids: CASSPSGTGVNQPQHF. The CDR3 DNA sequence: TGTGCCAGCTCACCTTCCGGGACAGGGGTTAATCAGCCCCAGCATTTT.

The chain uses TRBV4-1 and TRBJ2-1, with 8 bases identical to TRBD1. From germline, CDR1 is MGHRA and CDR2 YSYEKL. This CDR3 has 19 amino acids. V shed 1 base and J 1 base; nucleotides not matched to a gene: 12. The CDR3 nucleotides are TGCGCCAGCAGCCAAGGGACAGGGCCTAGGATTAAGTCCTACAATGAGCAGTTCTTC. This codes for CASSQGTGPRIKSYNEQFF.

The V gene is TRBV3-1 (or the pseudogene TRBV3-2), the J gene TRBJ2-3, with a weak D call TRBD2 (6 bases). The CDR3 runs to 13 residues. Between the trimmed V and J ends, which lost 4 bases and 4 bases, there was a span of 9 bases. Looked up from germline, CDR1 is LGHDT and CDR2 is YNNKEL (reference sequence). CDR3 nucleotides: TGTGCCAGCAGCCTAGGGACTCCAGATACGCAGTATTTT. Protein product: CASSLGTPDTQYF.